The 2 T cell receptor beta chains below were found in one sample sequenced in a study of shared T cell receptors in the human thymus. This table comes from immunoSEQ multiplex PCR, and its TCRdb copy is limited to in-frame clones, with some not included. Of 650,000 to 950,000 clones in the sample, 70% to 90% are singletons; the top ten hold around 0.0094%. These sequences were also reported in another study, on human thymus T cells.

Sample: thymocytes. The receptor source for this set is a girl under three years old with a congenital heart defect.

The chain links TRBV28 to TRBJ2-1; 9 nucleotides line up with TRBD2. CDR1 is MDHEN and CDR2 is SYDVKM in the germline V gene. V trimming: 8 bases; J trimming: 9 bases; junction bases outside the gene matches: 14. The CDR3 consists of 15 residues. In nucleotides, the CDR3 is TGTGCCAGCTTCCCCGGCTGGCGGGGGGGCACTGAGCAGTTCTTC. It codes for CASFPGWRGGTEQFF.

V usage is TRBV19 and J usage is TRBJ1-2; no firm D call. The CDR3 runs 15 residues. V lost 3 bases and J lost 5, with 16 bases in between. Germline V lookup: CDR1 LNHDA, CDR2 SQIVND (reference sequence). CDR3 nucleotides: TGTGCCAGTAGTATCTGGGCCGAGACCAGTTATGGCTACACCTTC. Protein sequence: CASSIWAETSYGYTF.